This entry lists 13 T cell receptor beta chains sequenced from one sample in a study of cytomegalovirus exposure and HLA in healthy donors. Primers included in the PCR were 60 Vbeta and 13 Jbeta primers. Assay: immunoSEQ multiplex PCR; the TCRdb copy retains only in-frame clones and omits some. The sample consists of roughly 160,000 clones, around 88% of them appearing once. The sequencing input was PBMCs. The receptors shown here come from a woman in her twenties or thirties in good health and CMV-seronegative.

This rearrangement joins TRBV5-8 to TRBJ1-4; 9 nucleotides line up with TRBD1. With 6 bases clipped from V and 7 bases from J, the junction kept 4 bases outside the gene matches. The CDR3 length is 13 residues. In germline, CDR1 is SGHTS, CDR2 YDEGEE. CDR3 residues: CASTDRGSEKLFF. The DNA for the CDR3 is TGTGCCAGCACGGACAGGGGAAGTGAAAAACTGTTTTTT. The complete variable domain, with remaining parts taken from reference TRBV5-8 and TRBJ1-4, reads EAGVTQSPTHLIKTRGQQATLRCSPISGHTSVYWYQQALGLGLQFLLWYDEGEERNRGNFPPRFSGRQFPNYSSELNVNALELEDSALYLCASTDRGSEKLFFGSGTQLSVL.

V usage is TRBV7-3 and J usage is TRBJ2-5, with 7 bases identical to TRBD2. The J call is in doubt because the DNA end fits TRBJ2-7 better. This CDR3 region has 13 residues. CDR1 is SGHTA, CDR2 FQGTGA, per germline. The CDR3, as DNA: TGTGCCAGCAGCTTAGCGGGAGTTGGCGAGCAGTACTTC. This codes for CASSLAGVGEQYF.

V is TRBV7-2 and J is TRBJ1-2; 7 bases line up with TRBD1. Germline CDR1 reads SGHTA; CDR2 reads FQGNSA. The length of the CDR3 is 15 residues. V trimming: 1 base; J trimming: 4 bases; junction bases outside the gene matches: 6. CDR3 residues: CASSLGTGGPYGYTF. The DNA for the CDR3 is TGTGCCAGCAGCTTAGGGACAGGAGGGCCCTATGGCTACACCTTC. The variable domain in full, completed from reference TRBV7-2 and TRBJ1-2, reads GAGVSQSPSNKVTEKGKDVELRCDPISGHTALYWYRQSLGQGLEFLIYFQGNSAPDKSGLPSDRFSAERTGGSVSTLTIQRTQQEDSAVYLCASSLGTGGPYGYTFGSGTRLTVV.

CDR3: CASSTGWGQPQHF. DNA for the CDR3: TGTGCCAGTAGTACAGGGTGGGGTCAGCCCCAGCATTTT. V gene TRBV19 combines with J gene TRBJ1-5, with D possibly being TRBD1 (5 bases). Per germline, CDR1 LNHDA and CDR2 SQIVND (reference sequence). The CDR3 runs to 13 residues. The germline V and J ends were trimmed by 4 bases and 6 bases, with 10 bases remaining between them.

This clone occurred a few times. The chain is built from TRBV5-1 and TRBJ2-2; 8 bases align to TRBD1. The germline V gene has CDR1 SGHRS and CDR2 YFSETQ. V shed 5 bases, J shed 7 bases, and the junction held 7 bases outside the gene matches. This CDR3 contains 14 residues. The CDR3: CASRPGTGNGELFF. CDR3 coding DNA: TGCGCCAGCAGGCCCGGGACAGGTAACGGGGAGCTGTTTTTT.

The chain links TRBV5-1 to TRBJ2-3, with TRBD1 as a possible D gene (5 bases). Germline V gene lookup returns CDR1 SGHRS and CDR2 YFSETQ. Between the trimmed V and J ends, which lost 4 bases and 0 bases, there was a span of 12 bases. The CDR3 totals 15 residues. This chain's CDR3 is CASSPDNPSTDTQYF. The CDR3 DNA sequence: TGCGCCAGCAGCCCGGACAACCCCAGCACAGATACGCAGTATTTT.

The V and J genes are TRBV27 and TRBJ2-3; D uncertain. Germline CDR1 and CDR2: MNHEY and SMNVEV (reference sequence). The ends were cut back, 8 bases at V and 0 bases at J, with 15 bases in the middle. This CDR3 has 15 amino acids. The CDR3 spells CASGPRRLSTDTQYF. The CDR3 DNA reads TGTGCCAGCGGCCCCCGGCGGTTAAGCACAGATACGCAGTATTTT.

This sequence joins TRBV5-1 and TRBJ2-5, with 9 bases lining up with TRBD2. J lost 9 bases, V lost 4 bases, and 13 bases had no gene match. Germline V CDR1 and CDR2: SGHRS, YFSETQ. This CDR3 is 15 amino acids long. CDR3 in DNA: TGCGCCAGCAGCCCCTCTGGGAGGGTAGCGGGGGCCCAGTACTTC. Its translation: CASSPSGRVAGAQYF. Full variable domain (outside the CDR3, taken from reference TRBV5-1 and TRBJ2-5): KAGVTQTPRYLIKTRGQQVTLSCSPISGHRSVSWYQQTPGQGLQFLFEYFSETQRNKGNFPGRFSGRQFSNSRSEMNVSTLELGDSALYLCASSPSGRVAGAQYFGPGTRLLVL.

This clone was recorded once. The V gene is TRBV5-6, the J gene TRBJ1-1, with TRBD1 matching over 7 bases. Germline lookup yields CDR1 SGHDT and CDR2 YYEEEE. The CDR3 extends over 14 amino acids. The J segment lost 11 bases and the V segment lost 4 bases, leaving 14 bases of the junction unmatched. This chain's CDR3 is CASSSTKTGTNAFF. CDR3 DNA sequence: TGTGCCAGCAGCAGTACGAAGACAGGGACCAACGCTTTCTTT.

CDR3 nucleotides: TGTGCCAGCAGCTTAGATGGGCCCGGCGGGGAAAAACTGTTTTTT. Residues: CASSLDGPGGEKLFF. The chain joins TRBV7-2 to TRBJ1-4, with D hard to call. This CDR3 has 15 amino acids. The germline V and J ends were trimmed by 1 base and 8 bases, with 14 bases remaining between them. Germline-derived CDR1 and CDR2 are SGHTA and FQGNSA.

V is TRBV6-5 and J is TRBJ2-4; possibly TRBD2 for D (6 bases). This CDR3 comprises 14 residues. The germline V and J ends were trimmed by 8 bases and 4 bases, with 15 bases remaining between them. The V gene's germline CDR1 is MNHEY and CDR2 SVGAGI. The CDR3 is CASSSGVGKNIQYF. The CDR3 DNA is TGTGCCAGCTCCTCGGGGGTGGGGAAAAACATTCAGTACTTC.

The J gene is TRBJ2-7, the V gene TRBV29-1, with a possible D match to TRBD1 (6 bases). Trimming pared 7 bases from V and 6 bases from J, leaving 16 bases between. The CDR3 spans 12 residues. Per the germline V gene, CDR1 is SQVTM and CDR2 is ANQGSEA. For the CDR3, the DNA is TGCAGCGCCCGACAGGCGACGGGCGAGCAGTACTTC. This gives the protein CSARQATGEQYF.

The CDR3 reads CASSVVSGSSTDTQYF. CDR3 nucleotides: TGTGCCAGCAGCGTAGTTAGCGGGAGTAGCACAGATACGCAGTATTTT. The gene calls are TRBV9 and TRBJ2-3, with TRBD2 matching 9 bases. The CDR3 consists of 16 residues. The trim removed 0 bases at V and 0 bases at J, leaving 2 bases unmatched. Looked up from germline, CDR1 is SGDLS and CDR2 is YYNGEE.